What follows are 19 T cell receptor beta chains derived from one specimen sequenced in a study of OX40 agonist ivuxolimab in advanced cancers. Generated by immunoSEQ multiplex PCR, the TCRdb table keeps only in-frame clones and is missing some. The sample records about 74,000 clones, almost 85% being singletons. Sequences were derived from CD4+ or CD8+ T cells sorted from blood, sampled in a trial of the OX40 agonist ivuxolimab. The receptors here all came from an adult with an advanced solid tumor such as melanoma, head and neck, liver or kidney cancer.

V and J are TRBV10-1 and TRBJ1-3; D call uncertain. The CDR3 extends over 15 amino acids. CDR1 WNHNN and CDR2 SYGVQD come from the germline V gene (reference sequence). With 3 bases removed from V and 0 bases from J, the gap between germline ends came to 9 bases. The CDR3 region has the DNA TGCGCCAGCAGTGATGGGGTTCCCTCTGGAAACACCATATATTTT. Translating it yields CASSDGVPSGNTIYF.

The V and J genes are TRBV5-1 and TRBJ2-2, with D unresolved. This CDR3 comprises 15 residues. The V end was cut by 4 bases, the J end by 8 bases, with 18 bases between. Germline assignment: CDR1 SGHRS and CDR2 YFSETQ. CDR3 DNA: TGCGCCAGCAGCCTAGACTTTTCCCTGGGGGGGGAGCTGTTTTTT. Amino acids: CASSLDFSLGGELFF.

In its sample, this clone was seen once. The chain couples TRBV19 to TRBJ2-3; 10 nucleotides agree with TRBD2. There are 17 residues in the CDR3. Germline V gene data show CDR1 as LNHDA and CDR2 as SQIVND (reference sequence). Trimming cost V 4 bases and J 3 bases; bases outside gene matches: 10. As DNA, the CDR3 is TGTGCCAGTAGTAGAGAAGGGACTAGCGCAGGAACAGATACGCAGTATTTT. As protein: CASSREGTSAGTDTQYF. The whole variable domain, filled in from reference TRBV19 and TRBJ2-3, reads DGGITQSPKYLFRKEGQNVTLSCEQNLNHDAMYWYRQDPGQGLRLIYYSQIVNDFQKGDIAEGYSVSREKKESFPLTVTSAQKNPTAFYLCASSREGTSAGTDTQYFGPGTRLTVL.

This chain joins TRBV21-1 and TRBJ1-2. TRBV21-1 is described as a pseudogene. The CDR3 consists of 12 residues. This CDR3 is CASIHENYGYTF. CDR3 in DNA: TGTGCCAGCATTCATGAGAACTATGGCTACACCTTC.

The chain employs TRBV19 and TRBJ1-1; TRBD1 might be the D (5 bases). Germline V gene lookup returns CDR1 LNHDA and CDR2 SQIVND (reference sequence). The V and J ends lost 3 bases and 4 bases respectively, with 15 bases between them. The CDR3 is 15 amino acids. The CDR3 DNA reads TGTGCCAGTAGTATTCATTCGGGTAGGGGCACTGAAGCTTTCTTT. This codes for CASSIHSGRGTEAFF.

The chain couples TRBV6-5 to TRBJ1-6; D not resolved. The CDR3 is 14 amino acids. The germline V gene has CDR1 MNHEY and CDR2 SVGAGI. V was pared by 5 bases and J by 2 bases, with 7 bases between. CDR3: CASSRTAYNSPLHF. Here the CDR3 DNA reads TGTGCCAGCAGTCGGACGGCCTATAATTCACCCCTCCACTTT.

The CDR3 loop is CASTRETGTGYEQYF. The DNA of the CDR3 is TGTGCCAGCACCCGGGAGACTGGTACGGGCTACGAGCAGTACTTC. This rearrangement joins TRBV28 to TRBJ2-7; a weak D match, TRBD2 (6 bases). The CDR3 totals 15 residues. Germline values: CDR1 MDHEN, CDR2 SYDVKM. Between the trimmed V and J ends, which lost 7 bases and 3 bases, there was a span of 19 bases.

The V call is TRBV4-2, the J call TRBJ2-5; D gene ambiguous. Germline CDR1 and CDR2: LGHNA and YNFKEQ. With 1 base removed from V and 6 bases from J, the gap between germline ends came to 12 bases. CDR3 length: 14 residues. CDR3 nucleotide sequence: TGTGCCAGCAGCCAAGCCCTAGGTCGGCAGACCCAGTACTTC. This encodes CASSQALGRQTQYF.

The chain has TRBV18 and TRBJ1-4; no reliable D call. Trimming shortened V by 4 bases and J by 2 bases, and 8 bases separated the two germline ends. Per germline, CDR1 KGHSH and CDR2 LQKENI. The CDR3 runs to 14 residues. The CDR3 reads CASSREGTNEKLFF. Written as DNA, the CDR3 is TGTGCCAGCTCACGGGAGGGTACTAATGAAAAACTGTTTTTT.

The table lists this clone with a count of one. The rearrangement uses TRBV15 and TRBJ2-7; 13 bases agree with TRBD2. Germline V gives CDR1 LNHNV, CDR2 YYDKDF (reference sequence). The CDR3 totals 16 residues. Trimming removed 1 base from V and 4 bases from J; junction bases left unmatched: 4. The CDR3 loop is CATSRAGTSGKYEQYF. In nucleotides, the CDR3 is TGTGCCACCAGCAGAGCTGGGACTAGCGGGAAGTACGAGCAGTACTTC.

The chain has TRBV5-1 and TRBJ2-1; D might be TRBD1 (6 bases). CDR1 and CDR2 (germline): SGHRS, YFSETQ. Trimming pared 1 base from V and 8 bases from J, leaving 10 bases between. The length of the CDR3 is 13 residues. In DNA, the CDR3 is TGCGCCAGCAGCTTGATCCAGGGGCATGAGCAGTTCTTC. As protein: CASSLIQGHEQFF.

J is TRBJ2-6 and V is TRBV2, with D uncertain. The germline gives CDR1 SNHLY, CDR2 FYNNEI. CDR3 length: 13 residues. Trimming took 8 bases from V and 0 from J, leaving 5 bases between them. The CDR3 loop is CASESSGANVLTF. The CDR3 bases are TGTGCCAGCGAGAGCTCTGGGGCCAACGTCCTGACTTTC.

CDR3 amino acids: CAMKRTATNTGELFF. The CDR3 bases are TGTGCCATGAAACGGACAGCGACGAACACCGGGGAGCTGTTTTTT. V usage is TRBV2 and J usage is TRBJ2-2, with a weak D call TRBD1 (6 bases). The CDR3 contains 15 residues. From germline, CDR1 is SNHLY and CDR2 FYNNEI. With 10 bases removed from V and 0 bases from J, the gap between germline ends came to 15 bases.

The chain links TRBV7-6 to TRBJ1-1, with D unresolved. V shed 1 base and J shed 3 bases, with 15 bases lying between them. The CDR3 has 16 amino acids. CDR1 is SGHVS, CDR2 FNYEAQ, per germline. CDR3 DNA: TGTGCCAGCAGCTTAGGAGGCTCGTACGGGGACACTGAAGCTTTCTTT. This gives the protein CASSLGGSYGDTEAFF. Drawing the rest from reference TRBV7-6 and TRBJ1-1, the complete variable domain is GAGVSQSPRYKVTKRGQDVALRCDPISGHVSLYWYRQALGQGPEFLTYFNYEAQQDKSGLPNDRFSAERPEGSISTLTIQRTEQRDSAMYRCASSLGGSYGDTEAFFGQGTRLTVV.

The gene calls are TRBV28 and TRBJ2-3, with D hard to call. Trimming cost V 4 bases and J 0 bases, with 26 bases left between them. The CDR3 extends over 20 amino acids. Germline V gene data show CDR1 as MDHEN and CDR2 as SYDVKM. The CDR3 sequence: CASSSSRPLPDPISTDTQYF. The CDR3 DNA sequence: TGTGCCAGCAGTTCTTCTCGGCCGCTCCCGGACCCCATTAGCACAGATACGCAGTATTTT.

This clone was seen only once. The genes are TRBV27 and TRBJ1-6; D remains unclear. CDR3 length: 15 residues. CDR1 and CDR2 from the germline V gene are MNHEY and SMNVEV (reference sequence). V was clipped by 3 bases and J by 8 bases, with 14 bases between them. The CDR3 DNA reads as TGTGCCAGCAGTTTCTCGAGGAGCGGCGATTCACCCCTCCACTTT. This sequence encodes CASSFSRSGDSPLHF.

In this sample, this clone turned up a few times. The CDR3, as DNA: TGTGCCAGCTCCCCGACAGGGGCTAACTATGGCTACACCTTC. It yields the protein CASSPTGANYGYTF. The V gene is TRBV18, the J gene TRBJ1-2, with 8 bases aligning to TRBD1. CDR3 length: 14 amino acids. Trimming removed 6 bases from V and 0 bases from J; junction bases left unmatched: 3. Per germline, CDR1 KGHSH and CDR2 LQKENI.

The chain has TRBV5-6 and TRBJ2-3, with TRBD2 identical over 7 bases. Per germline, CDR1 SGHDT and CDR2 YYEEEE. J was trimmed by 0 bases and V by 1 base; bases with no gene match: 5. CDR3 length: 16 amino acids. This chain's CDR3 is CASSLWGGVSTDTQYF. CDR3 bases: TGTGCCAGCAGCTTGTGGGGGGGTGTCAGCACAGATACGCAGTATTTT.

DNA of the CDR3: TGTGCCAGCAGCCAAGATCCCTTTATGCGGAGAGAGACCCAGTACTTC. This gives the protein CASSQDPFMRRETQYF. The chain joins TRBV14 to TRBJ2-5; D is uncertain. V lost 0 bases, J lost 4 bases, and 15 bases lay in between. The V gene's germline CDR1 is SGHDN and CDR2 FVKESK. This CDR3 has 16 residues.